Listed here are 14 T cell receptor beta chains from one sample, sequenced in a study of Ad26.COV2.S vaccination and SARS-CoV-2 variants. Indicated treatment: around 19 received Ad26.COV2.S at low or high dose, single or two shots; about 5 received placebo; per-sample allocation not given. Day 63 after the first vaccine or placebo injection was the time point for sampling. Sequenced by immunoSEQ multiplex PCR; TCRdb stores in-frame clones only, minus some. The sample lists about 460,000 clones, around 89% occurring once. The sample here was peripheral blood, taken in a trial of Ad26.COV2.S vaccine versus placebo. These receptors were obtained from a person between 18 and 65 years old who received the Ad26.COV2.S COVID-19 vaccine or a placebo.

This clone was observed a few times. The V and J genes are TRBV6-2 or TRBV6-3 and TRBJ1-6; weak D call: TRBD1 (5 bases). Germline CDR1 MNHEY, CDR2 SVGEGT. Between the trimmed V and J ends, which lost 0 bases and 6 bases, there was a span of 9 bases. This CDR3 region has 15 residues. The CDR3 DNA follows: TGTGCCAGCAGTTACTCACAGGCCACTAATTCACCCCTCCACTTT. Protein product: CASSYSQATNSPLHF.

The chain uses TRBV10-3 and TRBJ1-2, with 10 positions matching TRBD1. Germline CDR1 ENHRY, CDR2 SYGVKD. The CDR3 extends over 12 amino acids. V dropped 10 bases and J dropped 6; count of bases not matched to a gene: 5. DNA for the CDR3: TGTGCCACCCAGGGGACAGGGGATGGCTACACCTTC. It translates to CATQGTGDGYTF.

The genes are TRBV7-2 and TRBJ2-5; 10 nucleotides line up with TRBD2. CDR3 length: 15 residues. CDR1 and CDR2 from the germline V gene are SGHTA and FQGNSA. Germline trimming cut 5 bases from V and 2 bases from J; bases unmatched to any gene: 5. This chain's CDR3 is CASSNVTSGQETQYF. The CDR3 DNA reads as TGTGCCAGCAGCAACGTGACTAGCGGGCAAGAGACCCAGTACTTC.

This chain links TRBV7-9 with TRBJ2-3; no definite D call. CDR1 and CDR2 from the germline V gene are SEHNR and FQNEAQ (reference sequence). The CDR3 contains 14 residues. Between the trimmed V and J ends, which lost 3 bases and 1 base, there was a span of 8 bases. CDR3 region: CASSFSDGTDTQYF. The CDR3 DNA is TGTGCCAGCAGCTTTTCAGACGGCACAGATACGCAGTATTTT.

This chain links TRBV4-2 with TRBJ1-4; no clear D. This CDR3 contains 16 residues. The germline V and J ends were trimmed by 0 bases and 6 bases, with 14 bases remaining between them. The germline gives CDR1 LGHNA, CDR2 YNFKEQ. CDR3 loop: CASSQDSSERDEKLFF. CDR3 nucleotides: TGTGCCAGCAGCCAAGATTCTTCGGAACGCGATGAAAAACTGTTTTTT.

This clone was seen more than once but under ten times. The rearrangement links TRBV3-1 (or the pseudogene TRBV3-2) to TRBJ1-3; D gene uncertain. Germline CDR1 LGHDT, CDR2 YNNKEL (reference sequence). V was cut by 8 bases and J by 0 bases, with 14 bases left in between. CDR3 length: 15 amino acids. Written as DNA, the CDR3 is TGTGCCAGCCGCGCCTTAGGGCGCTCTGGAAACACCATATATTTT. This encodes CASRALGRSGNTIYF.

The chain joins TRBV7-3 to TRBJ2-2; D not resolved. In germline, CDR1 is SGHTA, CDR2 FQGTGA. The CDR3 sequence is 13 residues long. V was pared by 1 base and J by 6 bases, with 6 bases between. The CDR3 DNA reads TGTGCCAGCAGCTTAATCCGCGCCGGGGAGCTGTTTTTT. Protein product: CASSLIRAGELFF. Supplemented by reference TRBV7-3 and TRBJ2-2, the full variable domain reads GAGVSQTPSNKVTEKGKYVELRCDPISGHTALYWYRQSLGQGPEFLIYFQGTGAADDSGLPNDRFFAVRPEGSVSTLKIQRTERGDSAVYLCASSLIRAGELFFGEGSRLTVL.

The rearrangement joins TRBV18 to TRBJ1-1; possible D gene TRBD1, 5 bases. Germline assignment: CDR1 KGHSH and CDR2 LQKENI. The CDR3 is 13 residues long. Between the trimmed V and J ends, which lost 3 bases and 6 bases, there was a span of 11 bases. CDR3 nucleotides: TGTGCCAGCTCACCGGCAGGGAGCCCTGAAGCTTTCTTT. Its protein product is CASSPAGSPEAFF.

V usage is TRBV2 and J usage is TRBJ2-1, with D possibly TRBD2 on 6 matching bases. The germline V gene encodes CDR1 SNHLY and CDR2 FYNNEI. Deletions cut 7 bases from V and 2 bases from J, with 12 bases between. This CDR3 contains 14 residues. For the CDR3, the DNA is TGTGCCAGCAATTGGGCTAGCGCCTACAATGAGCAGTTCTTC. Protein: CASNWASAYNEQFF.

The chain has TRBV19 and TRBJ2-7; D not resolved. CDR1 LNHDA and CDR2 SQIVND come from the germline V gene (reference sequence). The CDR3 is 13 amino acids. Trimming took off 5 bases at V and 4 bases at J, with 12 bases between the two ends. CDR3 residues: CASSSGPGYEQYF. In DNA, the CDR3 is TGTGCCAGTAGTTCCGGGCCCGGATACGAGCAGTACTTC.

This chain uses TRBV7-2 with TRBJ2-7, with 9 bases lining up with TRBD2. The CDR3 is 15 residues long. Germline V gene lookup returns CDR1 SGHTA and CDR2 FQGNSA. J lost 4 bases, V lost 5 bases, and 9 bases had no gene match. The CDR3 DNA sequence: TGTGCCAGCAGCGTTAAGGCTAGCGGGGAATACGAGCAGTACTTC. Translation gives CASSVKASGEYEQYF.

Comments on this clone: Additional DNA sequences in this sample encode the identical CDR3. The rearrangement links TRBV7-2 to TRBJ1-1; the D is unclear. Per germline, CDR1 SGHTA and CDR2 FQGNSA. Trimming shortened V by 5 bases and J by 1 base, and 8 bases separated the two germline ends. The CDR3 is 13 amino acids. DNA for the CDR3: TGTGCCAGCAGCCTCCGGTGGAACACTGAAGCTTTCTTT. It is translated as CASSLRWNTEAFF.

This clone has just a few counts. The chain has TRBV19 and TRBJ1-5; D is perhaps TRBD1 (5 bases). The V end was cut by 7 bases, the J end by 6 bases, with 13 bases between. Germline assignment: CDR1 LNHDA and CDR2 SQIVND (reference sequence). This CDR3 has 13 residues. The CDR3 coding sequence is TGTGCCAGTACTTTTCGGGGCGGTCAGCCCCAGCATTTT. It specifies CASTFRGGQPQHF.

V gene TRBV7-3 combines with J gene TRBJ2-2; 7 nucleotides agree with TRBD1. The trim removed 5 bases at V and 4 bases at J, leaving 7 bases unmatched. Looked up from germline, CDR1 is SGHTA and CDR2 is FQGTGA. The CDR3 loop spans 15 amino acids. The chain's CDR3 is CASSLVPGGTGELFF. The CDR3 DNA follows: TGTGCCAGCAGCCTTGTGCCAGGGGGCACCGGGGAGCTGTTTTTT.